A selection of T cell receptor beta chains follows, all from one sample in a study of blood T cell repertoires in COVID-19. Using immunoSEQ multiplex PCR, the repertoire was profiled, and TCRdb retains in-frame clones only, with some absent. The sample lists 180,000 or so clones, around 87% occurring once. The sample consisted of peripheral blood. The receptors were gathered from a man in his forties with active or convalescent COVID-19. Each CDR3 is given with its conserved first and last residue. The D gene is left open where the match is weak. Clone size is shown for a subset of rows, as once, few, many or a class of expanded clone.

V	J	D	size	CDR3	DNA
TRBV9	TRBJ1-2	.	few	CASARGTENYGYTF	TGTGCCAGCGCGCGGGGTACGGAAAACTATGGCTACACCTTC
TRBV11-2	TRBJ1-1	.	.	CASSPQYMNTEAFF	TGTGCCAGCAGCCCGCAGTACATGAACACTGAAGCTTTCTTT
TRBV9	TRBJ2-5	TRBD1	.	CASSALGTVIETQYF	TGTGCCAGCAGCGCTTTAGGGACAGTAATAGAGACCCAGTACTTC
TRBV5-1	TRBJ2-7	TRBD1	few	CASSLKSPGQGYEQYF	TGCGCCAGCAGCTTGAAATCACCGGGACAGGGCTACGAGCAGTACTTC
TRBV29-1	TRBJ2-2	.	few	CSVPSRGSNTGELFF	TGCAGCGTCCCATCGCGAGGATCGAACACCGGGGAGCTGTTTTTT
TRBV30	TRBJ2-7	.	.	CAWKFTASSYEQYF	TGTGCCTGGAAGTTTACCGCTAGCTCCTACGAGCAGTACTTC
TRBV5-1	TRBJ1-5	TRBD1	.	CARDRVLGFGNQPQHF	TGCGCCAGGGACAGGGTTCTGGGATTTGGCAATCAGCCCCAGCATTTT
TRBV6-4	TRBJ1-5	TRBD1	.	CASSGTGIRNQPQHF	TGTGCCAGCAGTGGGACAGGGATTCGCAATCAGCCCCAGCATTTT
TRBV6-5	TRBJ1-4	.	.	CASSLVSGFNEKLFF	TGTGCCAGCAGTTTAGTATCAGGGTTCAATGAAAAACTGTTTTTT
TRBV3-1/TRBV3-2	TRBJ2-5	.	few	CASSQGGLGATQYF	TGTGCCAGCAGCCAAGGGGGCCTGGGGGCGACCCAGTACTTC
TRBV28	TRBJ1-4	.	.	CASSLYTGNEKLFF	TGTGCCAGCAGTTTATATACAGGGAATGAAAAACTGTTTTTT
TRBV7-9	TRBJ2-7	.	.	CASSSTDSSYEQYF	TGTGCCAGCAGCTCGACCGACTCCTCCTACGAGCAGTACTTC
TRBV4-3	TRBJ2-3	TRBD2	.	CASSQGTSGADTQYF	TGCGCCAGCAGCCAAGGGACTAGCGGTGCAGATACGCAGTATTTT
TRBV10-3	TRBJ1-3	TRBD1	.	CAISGTGGISGNTIYF	TGTGCCATCAGTGGGACAGGGGGAATCTCTGGAAACACCATATATTTT
TRBV6-4	TRBJ2-3	TRBD2	.	CASSDSVAGGHDTQYF	TGTGCCAGCAGTGACTCGGTAGCGGGGGGGCACGATACGCAGTATTTT
TRBV5-3	TRBJ1-1	.	.	CARSLLQGNSDTEAFF	TGTGCCAGAAGCTTATTACAGGGAAACAGCGACACTGAAGCTTTCTTT
TRBV28	TRBJ1-2	TRBD1	.	CASRQTGEDGYTF	TGTGCCAGCAGACAAACAGGGGAGGATGGCTACACCTTC
TRBV18	TRBJ1-2	.	.	CASSPPDSLSGGYGYTF	TGTGCCAGCTCACCACCGGATTCGTTATCGGGTGGCTATGGCTACACCTTC
TRBV7-2	TRBJ2-3	TRBD2	.	CASSSLAVTDTQYF	TGTGCCAGCAGCTCACTAGCGGTCACAGATACGCAGTATTTT
TRBV7-9	TRBJ1-3	TRBD1	once	CASSKDRARGNTIYF	TGTGCCAGCAGCAAGGACAGGGCCCGTGGAAACACCATATATTTT
TRBV5-1	TRBJ1-6	TRBD1	.	CASSRWDSLSSYNSPLHF	TGCGCCAGCAGCCGGTGGGACAGCCTGAGCTCCTATAATTCACCCCTCCACTTT
TRBV6-1	TRBJ1-2	TRBD1	few	CASSERQGASYGYTF	TGTGCCAGCAGTGAAAGACAGGGGGCAAGCTATGGCTACACCTTC
TRBV2	TRBJ1-3	TRBD1	.	CASSEAMDRVGNTIYF	TGTGCCAGCAGTGAAGCGATGGACAGGGTTGGAAACACCATATATTTT
TRBV5-1	TRBJ1-2	.	once	CASSLAEGNYGYTF	TGCGCCAGCAGCTTGGCCGAGGGCAACTATGGCTACACCTTC
TRBV2	TRBJ2-7	TRBD1	.	CASSEGRTGAYVQYF	TGTGCCAGCAGTGAGGGCCGGACAGGGGCCTACGTGCAGTACTTC
TRBV29-1	TRBJ2-2	TRBD2	.	CSVEGGGAGGLTGELFF	TGCAGCGTTGAAGGCGGAGGAGCGGGGGGACTCACCGGGGAGCTGTTTTTT
TRBV5-8	TRBJ1-6	.	.	CASSLPGTRTPLHF	TGTGCCAGCAGCTTACCCGGGACAAGGACACCCCTCCACTTT
TRBV10-3	TRBJ1-2	TRBD1	once	CAIGGRDSYGYTF	TGTGCCATCGGAGGTCGGGACAGCTATGGCTACACCTTC
TRBV12-5	TRBJ2-1	TRBD2	.	CASGLTSGGVYNEQFF	TGTGCTAGTGGTTTGACTAGCGGGGGAGTCTACAATGAGCAGTTCTTC
TRBV10-3	TRBJ1-2	.	.	CAISESSGRGYTF	TGTGCCATCAGTGAGTCGTCAGGAAGAGGCTACACCTTC
TRBV5-4	TRBJ2-5	.	.	CASSLVPVETQYF	TGTGCCAGCAGCTTGGTCCCAGTAGAGACCCAGTACTTC
TRBV19	TRBJ1-2	.	few	CASSIAISRSDGGYTF	TGTGCCAGTAGTATAGCAATTTCCAGGTCCGACGGCGGCTACACCTTC
TRBV21-1	TRBJ2-6	.	.	CASSKAQGDPYSGANVLTF	TGTGCCAGCAGCAAAGCGCAGGGGGACCCTTACTCTGGGGCCAACGTCCTGACTTTC
TRBV19	TRBJ1-1	.	.	CASSIQGRHTEAFF	TGTGCCAGTAGTATTCAGGGGCGTCACACTGAAGCTTTCTTT
TRBV11-2	TRBJ1-6	.	.	CASSLDRNGSPLHF	TGTGCCAGCAGCTTAGACAGGAATGGTTCACCCCTCCACTTT
TRBV4-3	TRBJ1-1	.	.	CASSQDWWGLEAFF	TGCGCCAGCAGCCAAGATTGGTGGGGCCTGGAAGCTTTCTTT
TRBV7-9	TRBJ1-1	TRBD1	once	CATPTGGEQIEAFF	TGTGCCACACCAACAGGGGGCGAGCAAATTGAAGCTTTCTTT
TRBV6-1	TRBJ1-2	.	.	CASSEALGPYGYTF	TGTGCCAGCAGTGAAGCGCTGGGGCCGTATGGCTACACCTTC